In this sample, the clone carrying this TCR beta chain turned up a few times. Its antigen remains unknown. This sample was included in a study of T cell responses to AZD1222 COVID-19 vaccine. Findings of the study overall: Repertoires were sampled only after the peak T cell response.

Germline CDR1 is KGHSH and CDR2 is LQKENI. The CDR3 runs to 15 residues. Trimming took off 1 base at V and 3 bases at J, with 10 bases between the two ends. Clones were sequenced by immunoSEQ multiplex PCR, and TCRdb holds only the in-frame ones, with some missing. This sample yields tens of thousands of clones, of which around four fifths are seen a single time; 10% belongs to the top ten. This sequence joins TRBV18 and TRBJ1-5; D unclear. Sequences were derived from peripheral blood, sampled on day 0 of AZD1222 vaccination. The source of this sequence is an adult in good health. This CDR3 reads CASSPQGRDNQPQHF. Here the CDR3 DNA reads TGTGCCAGCTCACCACAGGGAAGGGACAATCAGCCCCAGCATTTT. Filled out from reference TRBV18 and TRBJ1-5, the complete variable domain reads NAGVMQNPRHLVRRRGQEARLRCSPMKGHSHVYWYRQLPEEGLKFMVYLQKENIIDESGMPKERFSAEFPKEGPSILRIQQVVRGDSAAYFCASSPQGRDNQPQHFGDGTRLSIL.